This TCR beta chain stems from a study of metastatic and nonmetastatic thyroid tumors. Study-wide context: A comparison of repertoires was made across blood and tumor or nodule tissue from malignant and benign thyroid patients.

Patients underwent thyroid surgery, and none had received any treatment before it. This clone appeared a few times. What it recognizes is unknown. V lost 4 bases and J 1 base, leaving 9 bases between the germline ends. This CDR3 has 13 amino acids. CDR1 is SGHRS and CDR2 is YFSETQ in the germline V gene. Original analysis: Using the CDR3 differences seen across clinicopathological groups, the authors built a distant-metastasis classifier for papillary thyroid cancer, which was meant to discriminate distant-metastatic patients. TCRdb ran MiXCR on the PCR reads. The V and J calls were not made by the authors but by TCRdb's processing. This table has about 41,000 clones, 20% to 25% appearing once. Points from the study as a whole: Benign nodules were reported to have significantly lower TCR beta diversity than malignant thyroid tumors, in blood and tumor.

The receptor comes from a female donor with papillary thyroid cancer or a benign thyroid nodule (not recorded which). Some clones in this sample may be carry-over from other donors' samples. Sequencing used tumor tissue. This chain connects TRBV5-1 to TRBJ2-7, with TRBD1 as a possible D gene (5 bases). As DNA, the CDR3 is TGCGCCAGCAGCCCCGACAGTTCCTACGAGCAGTACTTC. Its translation is CASSPDSSYEQYF.